This is a list of T cell receptor beta chains from one sample in a study of cytomegalovirus exposure and HLA in healthy donors. Clones were read by immunoSEQ multiplex PCR, and TCRdb kept only the in-frame ones, dropping some. This sample's table reports some 72,000 clones. The sequenced sample was PBMCs. The source of these receptors is a man in his thirties or forties in good health and CMV-seronegative. CDR3s include the opening cysteine and the closing phenylalanine or tryptophan. The order of the fields is V gene, J gene, D gene, CDR3 DNA, CDR3 protein. The D gene is left open where the match is weak.

>TRBV7-9|TRBJ2-3|TRBD2
TGTGCCAGCAGCTTAGGGGGGGGTGAAACAGATACGCAGTATTTT
CASSLGGGETDTQYF
>TRBV9|TRBJ2-1|TRBD2
TGTGCCAGCAGCGTAGGTAGCGGGTCCTACAATGAGCAGTTCTTC
CASSVGSGSYNEQFF
>TRBV2|TRBJ2-5|TRBD2
TGTGCCAGCAGCCCAGCAAGCGGGGGGTACCAAGAGACCCAGTACTTC
CASSPASGGYQETQYF
>TRBV9|TRBJ2-3|TRBD2
TGTGCCAGCAGCATTCTAGGGACTAGCGGAAGGGCCGGAACAGATACGCAGTATTTT
CASSILGTSGRAGTDTQYF
>TRBV7-9|TRBJ1-1|NA
TGTGCCAGCAGCCTACAGGCGATCAACACTGAAGCTTTCTTT
CASSLQAINTEAFF
>TRBV18|TRBJ1-1|NA
TGTGCCAGCTCACCACAGGGGGAAGCTTTCTTT
CASSPQGEAFF
>TRBV9|TRBJ2-1|TRBD1
TGTGCCAGCAGCACAGGGGGTTACTCCGACAATGAGCAGTTCTTC
CASSTGGYSDNEQFF
>TRBV5-1|TRBJ2-7|TRBD1
TGCGCCAGCAGCCGGACCGGGACAGGGGGAACCTACGAGCAGTACTTC
CASSRTGTGGTYEQYF
>TRBV7-3|TRBJ2-3|NA
TGTGCCAGCAGCTTAAGTTCCCGGTTCGGCGGGAGCACAGATACGCAGTATTTT
CASSLSSRFGGSTDTQYF
>TRBV29-1|TRBJ2-7|NA
TGCAGCGTTGAAGATGGGGCCGAGCAGTACTTC
CSVEDGAEQYF
>TRBV4-1|TRBJ2-7|TRBD2
TGCGCCAGCAGCCATGGGGGGGCCTACGAGCAGTACTTC
CASSHGGAYEQYF
>TRBV5-4|TRBJ1-1|NA
TGTGCCAGCAGAACAGGCGACTTGAACACTGAAGCTTTCTTT
CASRTGDLNTEAFF
>TRBV11-2|TRBJ2-7|TRBD2
TGTGCCAGCAGCTTTGGGACTAGCGGGGGGCCCTACGAGCAGTACTTC
CASSFGTSGGPYEQYF
>TRBV14|TRBJ2-7|NA
TGTGCCAGCAGCCAAGACAGGGCTACCTCCTACAAGCAGTACTTC
CASSQDRATSYKQYF
>TRBV10-3|TRBJ2-2|TRBD1
TGTGCCATCAAGGCGAACCAACCCCGGGACAGGGCGAACACCGGGGAGCTGTTTTTT
CAIKANQPRDRANTGELFF
>TRBV4-3|TRBJ2-2|NA
TGCGCCAGCAGCCAAGATATACAGGCTGGGGAGCTGTTTTTT
CASSQDIQAGELFF
>TRBV19|TRBJ2-7|TRBD2
TGTGCCAGTAGTATTGCCGGGACTAGCGTGTACGAGCAGTACTTC
CASSIAGTSVYEQYF
>TRBV4-3|TRBJ1-1|NA
TGCGCCAGCAGCCAAGATGCGGGATACCTGGACACTGAAGCTTTCTTT
CASSQDAGYLDTEAFF
>TRBV7-2|TRBJ2-7|NA
TGTGCCAGCAGCCCCCGAGGTACTACTCCCTACGAGCAGTACTTC
CASSPRGTTPYEQYF
>TRBV4-2|TRBJ1-2|NA
TGTGCCAGCAGCTCGCCGGGACAAGCCTATGGCTACACCTTC
CASSSPGQAYGYTF
>TRBV5-1|TRBJ1-2|TRBD1
TGCGCCAGCAGCTTGGCCGGGACAGGGGAAGATGGCTACACCTTC
CASSLAGTGEDGYTF
>TRBV4-3|TRBJ2-7|TRBD2
TGCGCCAGCAGCCGAGATATCATCAGCGGGGTCGAACCATACGAGCAGTACTTC
CASSRDIISGVEPYEQYF
>TRBV7-2|TRBJ1-1|TRBD1
TGTGCCAGCAGCTACGACGACAGGGAGGTTACTGAAGCTTTCTTT
CASSYDDREVTEAFF
>TRBV2|TRBJ1-4|NA
TGTGCCAGCCCGGACGACAGTGCTTCTGGGAAACTGTTTTTT
CASPDDSASGKLFF
>TRBV7-2|TRBJ2-3|NA
TGTGCCAGCAGCCTAACAGCCACAGATACGCAGTATTTT
CASSLTATDTQYF
>TRBV9|TRBJ2-1|TRBD2
TGTGCCAGCAGCGTTCCCATGGGACTAGCGGGAATCCTCAGGGACAATGAGCAGTTCTTC
CASSVPMGLAGILRDNEQFF